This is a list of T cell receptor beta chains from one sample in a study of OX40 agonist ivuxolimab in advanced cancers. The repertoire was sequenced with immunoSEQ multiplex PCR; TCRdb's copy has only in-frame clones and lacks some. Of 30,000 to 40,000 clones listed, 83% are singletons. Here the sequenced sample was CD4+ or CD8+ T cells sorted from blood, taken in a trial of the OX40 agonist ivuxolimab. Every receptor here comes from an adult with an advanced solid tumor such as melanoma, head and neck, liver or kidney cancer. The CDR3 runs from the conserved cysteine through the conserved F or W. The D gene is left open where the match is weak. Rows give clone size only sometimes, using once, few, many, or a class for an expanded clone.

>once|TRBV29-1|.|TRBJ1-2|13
TGCAGCGTGGAACTGACAGACTACTATGGCTACACCTTC
CSVELTDYYGYTF
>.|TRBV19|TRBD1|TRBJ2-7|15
TGTGCCAGTAGCCCGGGGCAGGGGGCCTTCTACGAGCAGTACTTC
CASSPGQGAFYEQYF
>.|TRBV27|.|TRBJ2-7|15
TGTGCCAGCAGTTTGAGCAGGGGCGATTACTACGAGCAGTACTTC
CASSLSRGDYYEQYF
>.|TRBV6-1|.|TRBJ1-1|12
TGTGCCAGCAGTGACCAGTCGGGTGAAGCTTTCTTT
CASSDQSGEAFF
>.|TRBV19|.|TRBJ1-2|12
TGTGCCAGTAGTGCATGGGGCGATGGCTACACCTTC
CASSAWGDGYTF
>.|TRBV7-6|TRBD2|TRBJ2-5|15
TGTGCCAGCCAACCTAGCGGGAGGGCCCAAGAGACCCAGTACTTC
CASQPSGRAQETQYF
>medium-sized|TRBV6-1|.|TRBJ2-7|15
TGTGCCAGCAGTGAACGCGGAGACGGGGGCTACGAGCAGTACTTC
CASSERGDGGYEQYF
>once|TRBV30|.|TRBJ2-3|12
TGTGCCTGGACAGAACTTACAGATACGCAGTATTTT
CAWTELTDTQYF
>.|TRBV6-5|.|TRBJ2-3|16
TGTGCCAGCAGTTACTCGAGGCAGGGTGGGACAGATACGCAGTATTTT
CASSYSRQGGTDTQYF
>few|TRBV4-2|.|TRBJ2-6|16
TGTGCCAGCAGCCAAGACGGGAACTCTGGGGCCAACGTCCTGACTTTC
CASSQDGNSGANVLTF
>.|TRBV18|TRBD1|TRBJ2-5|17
TGTGCCAGCTCAACAACCCAAATAACAGGGGGACCTAACACCCAGTACTTC
CASSTTQITGGPNTQYF
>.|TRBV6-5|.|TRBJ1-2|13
TGTGCCAGCAGTTACGACCCTCAAGACGGCTACACCTTC
CASSYDPQDGYTF
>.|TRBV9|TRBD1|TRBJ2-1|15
TGTGCCAGCAACACGTGGGACAGGGGGTACAATGAGCAGTTCTTC
CASNTWDRGYNEQFF
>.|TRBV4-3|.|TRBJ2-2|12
TGCGCCAGCAGCCAAGGACCCGGGGAGCTGTTTTTT
CASSQGPGELFF
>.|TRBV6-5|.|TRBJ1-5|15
TGTGCCAGCAGTAGCTCGACAGTAAGCAATCAGCCCCAGCATTTT
CASSSSTVSNQPQHF